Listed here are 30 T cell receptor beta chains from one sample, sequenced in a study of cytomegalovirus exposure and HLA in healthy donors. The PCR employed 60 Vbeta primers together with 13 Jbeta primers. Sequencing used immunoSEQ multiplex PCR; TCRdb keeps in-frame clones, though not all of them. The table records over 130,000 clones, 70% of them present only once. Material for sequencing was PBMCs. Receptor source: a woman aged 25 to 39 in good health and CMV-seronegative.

The CDR3 DNA reads TGTGCCAGCAGCCGCGGGAGTCCCCACGAGCAGTACTTC. Protein product: CASSRGSPHEQYF. This chain uses TRBV6-1 with TRBJ2-7; TRBD2 matches at 7 bases. The CDR3 extends over 13 amino acids. With V trimmed by 6 bases and J by 5 bases, 7 bases remained unmatched. Germline V gene lookup returns CDR1 MNHNS and CDR2 SASEGT.

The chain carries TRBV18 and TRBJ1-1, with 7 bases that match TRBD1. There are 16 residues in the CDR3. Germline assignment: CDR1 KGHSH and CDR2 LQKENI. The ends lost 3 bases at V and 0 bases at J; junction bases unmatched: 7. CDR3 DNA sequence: TGTGCCAGCTCACCCCAGGGGGGCCCGATGAACACTGAAGCTTTCTTT. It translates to CASSPQGGPMNTEAFF.

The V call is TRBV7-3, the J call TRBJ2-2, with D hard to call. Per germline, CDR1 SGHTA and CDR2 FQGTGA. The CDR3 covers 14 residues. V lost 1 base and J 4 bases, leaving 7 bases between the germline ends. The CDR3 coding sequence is TGTGCCAGCAGCTTAATGCATAGCACCGGGGAGCTGTTTTTT. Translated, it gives CASSLMHSTGELFF.

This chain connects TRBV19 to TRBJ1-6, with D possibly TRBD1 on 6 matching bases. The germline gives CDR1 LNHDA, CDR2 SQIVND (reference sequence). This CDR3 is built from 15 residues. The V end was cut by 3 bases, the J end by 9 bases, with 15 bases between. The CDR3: CASSMGQGKTSPLHF. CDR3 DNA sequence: TGTGCCAGTAGTATGGGCCAGGGGAAAACTTCACCCCTCCACTTT.

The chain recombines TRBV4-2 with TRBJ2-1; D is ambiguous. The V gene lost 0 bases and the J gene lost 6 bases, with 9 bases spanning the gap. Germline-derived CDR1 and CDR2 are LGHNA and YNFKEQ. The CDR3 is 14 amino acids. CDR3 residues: CASSQEPALNEQFF. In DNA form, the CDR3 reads TGTGCCAGCAGCCAAGAACCAGCGCTCAATGAGCAGTTCTTC.

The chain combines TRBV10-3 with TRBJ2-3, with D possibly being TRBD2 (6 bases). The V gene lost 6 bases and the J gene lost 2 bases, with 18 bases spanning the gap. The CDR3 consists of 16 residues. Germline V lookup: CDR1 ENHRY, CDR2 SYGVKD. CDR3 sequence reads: CAIRQPEGPNTDTQYF. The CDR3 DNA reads TGTGCCATCAGGCAACCGGAGGGACCAAACACAGATACGCAGTATTTT.

The CDR3 DNA reads as TGTGCCAGCAGTGTAAGACAGGGCTACGAGCAGTACGTC. Its protein is CASSVRQGYEQYV. The chain links TRBV6-1 to TRBJ2-7; 7 nucleotides match TRBD1. The germline CDR1 and CDR2 sequences are MNHNS and SASEGT. The CDR3 consists of 13 residues. V shed 4 bases and J 3 bases; nucleotides not matched to a gene: 3.

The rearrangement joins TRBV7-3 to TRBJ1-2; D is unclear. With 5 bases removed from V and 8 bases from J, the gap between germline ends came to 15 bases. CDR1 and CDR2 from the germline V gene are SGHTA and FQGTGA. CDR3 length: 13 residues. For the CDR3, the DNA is TGTGCCAGCAGCCCAGACGGAGCGGGAGGCTACACCTTC. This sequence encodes CASSPDGAGGYTF.

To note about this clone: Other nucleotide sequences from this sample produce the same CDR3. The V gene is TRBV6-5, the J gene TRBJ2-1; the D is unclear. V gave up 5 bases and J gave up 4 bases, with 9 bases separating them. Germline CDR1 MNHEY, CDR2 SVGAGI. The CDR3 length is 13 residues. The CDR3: CASSPTEYNEQFF. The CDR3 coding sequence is TGTGCCAGCAGTCCTACAGAATACAATGAGCAGTTCTTC.

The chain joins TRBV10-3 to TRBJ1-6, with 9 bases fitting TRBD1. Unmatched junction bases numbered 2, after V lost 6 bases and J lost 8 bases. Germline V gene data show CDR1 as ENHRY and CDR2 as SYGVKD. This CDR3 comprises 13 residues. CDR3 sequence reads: CAISGDRDSPLHF. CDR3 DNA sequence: TGTGCCATCAGCGGGGACAGGGATTCACCCCTCCACTTT.

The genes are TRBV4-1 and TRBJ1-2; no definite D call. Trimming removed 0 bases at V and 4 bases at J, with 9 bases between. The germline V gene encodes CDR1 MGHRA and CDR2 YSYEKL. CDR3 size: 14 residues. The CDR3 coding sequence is TGCGCCAGCAGCCAAGACTGGGAGAGCTATGGCTACACCTTC. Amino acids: CASSQDWESYGYTF.

The CDR3 DNA is TGCAGCGTTTCAGGGCCCATGAACACTGAAGCTTTCTTT. Translating gives CSVSGPMNTEAFF. The V call is TRBV29-1, the J call TRBJ1-1; D possibly corresponds to TRBD1 (5 bases). V lost 5 bases and J lost 0, with 10 bases in between. Germline V gene sequence: CDR1 SQVTM, CDR2 ANQGSEA. This CDR3 has 13 amino acids. Based on the CDR3 plus reference TRBV29-1 and TRBJ1-1, the full variable domain is SAVISQKPSRDICQRGTSLTIQCQVDSQVTMMFWYRQQPGQSLTLIATANQGSEATYESGFVIDKFPISRPNLTFSTLTVSNMSPEDSSIYLCSVSGPMNTEAFFGQGTRLTVV.

The CDR3 coding sequence is TGTGCCAGCAGCGTACAGGCCGGCGGCACAGATACGCAGTATTTT. It encodes CASSVQAGGTDTQYF. This rearrangement joins TRBV6-4 to TRBJ2-3; tentatively, D is TRBD1 (5 bases). This CDR3 comprises 15 residues. Germline lookup yields CDR1 MRHNA and CDR2 SNTAGT. The V end was cut by 6 bases, the J end by 1 base, with 14 bases between.

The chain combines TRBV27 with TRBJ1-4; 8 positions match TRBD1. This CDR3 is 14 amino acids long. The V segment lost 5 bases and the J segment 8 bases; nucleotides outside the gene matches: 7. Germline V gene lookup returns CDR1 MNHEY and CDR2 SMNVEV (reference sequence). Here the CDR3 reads CASSPRTGMEKLFF. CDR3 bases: TGTGCCAGCAGTCCTCGGACAGGGATGGAAAAACTGTTTTTT.

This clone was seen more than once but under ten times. CDR3 coding DNA: TGTGCCAGCAGCTTATTTTCGGGAGTGCGGTACAATGAGCAGTTCTTC. Its translation is CASSLFSGVRYNEQFF. This chain uses TRBV7-8 with TRBJ2-1; D might be TRBD2 (6 bases). CDR1 and CDR2 (germline): SGHVS, FQNEAQ. The CDR3 spans 16 residues. Trimming cost V 2 bases and J 4 bases, with 15 bases left between them.

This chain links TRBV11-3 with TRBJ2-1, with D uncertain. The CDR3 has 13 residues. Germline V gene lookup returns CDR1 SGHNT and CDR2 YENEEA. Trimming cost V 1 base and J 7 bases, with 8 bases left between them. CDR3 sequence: CASSLGALNEQFF. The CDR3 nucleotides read TGTGCCAGCAGCTTAGGGGCTTTGAATGAGCAGTTCTTC.

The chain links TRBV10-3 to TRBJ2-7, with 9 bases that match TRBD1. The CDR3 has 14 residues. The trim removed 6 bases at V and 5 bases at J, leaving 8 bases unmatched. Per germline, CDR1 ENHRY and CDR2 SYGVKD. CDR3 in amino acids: CAIRGQGRKDEQYF. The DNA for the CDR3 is TGTGCCATCAGGGGACAGGGACGGAAAGACGAGCAGTACTTC.

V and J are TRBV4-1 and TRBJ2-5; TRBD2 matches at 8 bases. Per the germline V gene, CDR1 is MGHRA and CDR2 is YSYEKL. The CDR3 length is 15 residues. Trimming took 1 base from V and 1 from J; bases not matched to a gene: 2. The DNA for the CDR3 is TGCGCCAGCAGCCAAGGGCGGGGGGCCCAAGAGACCCAGTACTTC. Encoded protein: CASSQGRGAQETQYF.

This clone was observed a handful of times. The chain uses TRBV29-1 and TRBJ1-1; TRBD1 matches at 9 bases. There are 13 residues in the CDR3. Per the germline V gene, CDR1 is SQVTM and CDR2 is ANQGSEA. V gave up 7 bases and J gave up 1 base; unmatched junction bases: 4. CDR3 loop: CSAGTGRNTEAFF. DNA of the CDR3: TGCAGCGCTGGGACAGGGAGGAACACTGAAGCTTTCTTT.

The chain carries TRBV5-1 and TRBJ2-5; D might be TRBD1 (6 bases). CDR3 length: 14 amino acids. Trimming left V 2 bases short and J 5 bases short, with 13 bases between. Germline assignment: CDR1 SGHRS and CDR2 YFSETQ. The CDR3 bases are TGCGCCAGCAGCTTACAGGGCCCCCCGGAGACCCAGTACTTC. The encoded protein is CASSLQGPPETQYF.

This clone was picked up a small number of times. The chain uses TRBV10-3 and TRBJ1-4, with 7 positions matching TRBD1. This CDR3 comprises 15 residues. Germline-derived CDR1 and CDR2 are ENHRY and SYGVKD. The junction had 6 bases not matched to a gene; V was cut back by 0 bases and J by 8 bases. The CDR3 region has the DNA TGTGCCATCAGTGAGTCTATGACAGGGAACGAAAAACTGTTTTTT. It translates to CAISESMTGNEKLFF.

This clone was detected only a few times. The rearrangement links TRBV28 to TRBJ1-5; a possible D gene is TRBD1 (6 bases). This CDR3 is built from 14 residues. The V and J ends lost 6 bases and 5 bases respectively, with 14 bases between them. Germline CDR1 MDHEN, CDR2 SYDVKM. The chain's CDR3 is CASSQTQGYQPQHF. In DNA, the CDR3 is TGTGCCAGCAGCCAAACCCAGGGGTATCAGCCCCAGCATTTT. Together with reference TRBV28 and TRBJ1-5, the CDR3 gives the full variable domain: DVKVTQSSRYLVKRTGEKVFLECVQDMDHENMFWYRQDPGLGLRLIYFSYDVKMKEKGDIPEGYSVSREKKERFSLILESASTNQTSMYLCASSQTQGYQPQHFGDGTRLSIL.

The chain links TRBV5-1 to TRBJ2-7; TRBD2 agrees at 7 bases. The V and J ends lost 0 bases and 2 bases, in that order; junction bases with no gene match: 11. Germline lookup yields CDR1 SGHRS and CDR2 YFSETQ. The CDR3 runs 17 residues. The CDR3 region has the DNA TGCGCCAGCAGCTTGGGGGGGGGTTACAGTACTACCTACGAGCAGTACTTC. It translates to CASSLGGGYSTTYEQYF.

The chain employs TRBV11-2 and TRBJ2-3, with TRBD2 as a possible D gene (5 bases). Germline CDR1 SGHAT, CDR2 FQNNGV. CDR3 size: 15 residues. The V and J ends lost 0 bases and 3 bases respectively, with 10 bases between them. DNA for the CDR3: TGTGCCAGCAGCTTAGACTTCGGGGAAACAGATACGCAGTATTTT. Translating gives CASSLDFGETDTQYF.

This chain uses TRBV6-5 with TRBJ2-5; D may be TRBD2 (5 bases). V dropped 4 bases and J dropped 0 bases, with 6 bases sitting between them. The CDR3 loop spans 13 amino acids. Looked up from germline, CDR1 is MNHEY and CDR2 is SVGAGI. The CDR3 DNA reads TGTGCCAGCAGTTCGGGGTACCAAGAGACCCAGTACTTC. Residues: CASSSGYQETQYF.

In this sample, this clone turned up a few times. The CDR3 spells CASSLSTSGASTDTQYF. The CDR3 DNA is TGTGCCAGCAGCTTATCGACTAGCGGTGCTAGCACAGATACGCAGTATTTT. V and J are TRBV9 and TRBJ2-3, with 9 bases lining up with TRBD2. V gave up 4 bases and J gave up 0 bases; unmatched junction bases: 9. The CDR3 sequence is 17 residues long. Germline CDR1 SGDLS, CDR2 YYNGEE. Variable domain in full (rest from reference TRBV9 and TRBJ2-3): DSGVTQTPKHLITATGQRVTLRCSPRSGDLSVYWYQQSLDQGLQFLIQYYNGEERAKGNILERFSAQQFPDLHSELNLSSLELGDSALYFCASSLSTSGASTDTQYFGPGTRLTVL.

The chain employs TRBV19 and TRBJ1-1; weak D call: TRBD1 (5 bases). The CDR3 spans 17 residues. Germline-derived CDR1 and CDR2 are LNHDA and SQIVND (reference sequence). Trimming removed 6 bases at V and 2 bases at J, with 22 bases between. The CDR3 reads CASRESWGEGVNTEAFF. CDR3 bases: TGTGCCAGTAGGGAATCTTGGGGGGAGGGAGTCAACACTGAAGCTTTCTTT. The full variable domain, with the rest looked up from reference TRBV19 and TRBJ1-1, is DGGITQSPKYLFRKEGQNVTLSCEQNLNHDAMYWYRQDPGQGLRLIYYSQIVNDFQKGDIAEGYSVSREKKESFPLTVTSAQKNPTAFYLCASRESWGEGVNTEAFFGQGTRLTVV.

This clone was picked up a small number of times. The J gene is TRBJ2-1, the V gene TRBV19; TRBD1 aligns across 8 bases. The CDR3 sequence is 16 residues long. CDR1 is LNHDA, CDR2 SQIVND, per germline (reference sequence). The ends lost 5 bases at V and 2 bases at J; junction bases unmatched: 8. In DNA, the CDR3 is TGTGCCAGTAGTGTACAGGACAGGGCAGCCTACAATGAGCAGTTCTTC. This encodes CASSVQDRAAYNEQFF.

This CDR3 reads CASSEWGLAGSGVETQYF. The CDR3 DNA follows: TGTGCCAGCAGTGAATGGGGACTAGCGGGATCAGGGGTGGAGACCCAGTACTTC. This sequence joins TRBV6-1 and TRBJ2-5, with 13 nucleotides matching TRBD2. V dropped 2 bases and J dropped 5; count of bases not matched to a gene: 11. The germline V gene encodes CDR1 MNHNS and CDR2 SASEGT. The CDR3 loop spans 18 amino acids.

The CDR3 DNA sequence: TGTGCCACCCAGACTAGCGGTCGCACAGATACGCAGTATTTT. Amino acids: CATQTSGRTDTQYF. This chain links TRBV27 with TRBJ2-3; 9 bases are a match to TRBD2. This CDR3 is 14 amino acids long. Trimming removed 10 bases from V and 1 base from J; junction bases left unmatched: 6. Looked up from germline, CDR1 is MNHEY and CDR2 is SMNVEV (reference sequence).